The next 27 T cell receptor beta chains were all read from a single sample in a study of response to subunit inactivated influenza vaccine. Using its own MiXCR run on the RT-PCR reads, TCRdb lists one record per CDR3 protein. Altogether 200,000 to 250,000 distinct CDR3 sequences are present, 12% being singletons, with the ten largest covering about 7.8%. The specimen comprised non-naive T cells sorted from PBMCs, sampled around 14 days before vaccination. These receptors originate from a man aged 45-65 years who received an inactivated influenza vaccine.

This clonotype was seen at least ten times. V usage is TRBV4-3 and J usage is TRBJ2-3; no definite D call. V was cut by 0 bases and J by 4 bases, with 8 bases left in between. Looked up from germline, CDR1 is LGHNA and CDR2 is YSLEER. The CDR3 length is 14 residues. The CDR3 here is CASSQDLGSDTQYF. CDR3 nucleotide sequence: TGCGCCAGCAGCCAAGATCTGGGGTCAGATACGCAGTATTTT.

This clonotype has more than one count but fewer than ten. V gene TRBV6-1 combines with J gene TRBJ2-7; TRBD2 aligns across 8 bases. V lost 6 bases, J lost 3 bases, and 10 bases stayed unmatched. The CDR3 spans 15 residues. CDR1 and CDR2 from the germline V gene are MNHNS and SASEGT. Written as DNA, the CDR3 is TGTGCCAGCAGCCCTGCCGGGGGGGCTGGCTACGAGCAGTACTTC. It translates to CASSPAGGAGYEQYF.

The sample holds a few counts of this clonotype. This chain links TRBV4-1 with TRBJ1-4; D is uncertain. Trimming shortened V by 4 bases and J by 5 bases, and 14 bases separated the two germline ends. The CDR3 has 15 amino acids. In germline, CDR1 is MGHRA, CDR2 YSYEKL. The CDR3 sequence is CASSPGSLSNEKLFF. Here the CDR3 DNA reads TGCGCCAGCAGCCCGGGGAGTCTTAGCAATGAAAAACTGTTTTTT.

This clonotype was detected only a few times. The chain employs TRBV27 and TRBJ1-6; 7 bases map to TRBD1. Germline CDR1 reads MNHEY; CDR2 reads SMNVEV (reference sequence). The CDR3 contains 14 residues. The junction had 3 bases not matched to a gene; V was cut back by 6 bases and J by 4 bases. The CDR3 here is CASRATGYNSPLHF. Here the CDR3 DNA reads TGTGCCAGCAGAGCGACAGGGTATAATTCACCCCTCCACTTT.

This clonotype was seen a few times. The chain uses TRBV5-5 and TRBJ2-1; D perhaps matches TRBD1 (7 bases). This CDR3 spans 15 amino acids. From germline, CDR1 is SGHKS and CDR2 YYEKEE (reference sequence). V lost 4 bases and J 2 bases, leaving 13 bases between the germline ends. CDR3 DNA: TGTGCCAGCAGCCGGCAGGGGGGCGCCTACAATGAGCAGTTCTTC. It is translated as CASSRQGGAYNEQFF. Supplemented by reference TRBV5-5 and TRBJ2-1, the full variable domain reads DAGVTQSPTHLIKTRGQQVTLRCSPISGHKSVSWYQQVLGQGPQFIFQYYEKEERGRGNFPDRFSARQFPNYSSELNVNALLLGDSALYLCASSRQGGAYNEQFFGPGTRLTVL.

This clonotype was observed a few times. The J gene is TRBJ1-5, the V gene TRBV5-5; unclear D gene. Germline CDR1 SGHKS, CDR2 YYEKEE (reference sequence). V was cut by 0 bases and J by 6 bases, with 10 bases left in between. CDR3 length: 14 residues. CDR3 nucleotide sequence: TGTGCCAGCAGCTTGGATGGGCGAGGTCAGCCCCAGCATTTT. Residues: CASSLDGRGQPQHF.

J is TRBJ1-5 and V is TRBV19; D call uncertain. The length of the CDR3 is 14 residues. CDR1 LNHDA and CDR2 SQIVND come from the germline V gene (reference sequence). The V and J ends lost 3 bases and 0 bases respectively, with 6 bases between them. CDR3: CASSIWGSNQPQHF. The CDR3 DNA follows: TGTGCCAGTAGTATTTGGGGTAGCAATCAGCCCCAGCATTTT.

The V call is TRBV4-3, the J call TRBJ2-6, with 7 bases that match TRBD1. The CDR3 has 17 residues. CDR1 is LGHNA and CDR2 is YSLEER in the germline V gene. Trimming cost V 7 bases and J 0 bases; bases outside gene matches: 9. The CDR3, as DNA: TGCGCCAGCAAAACGGGACAGCGAGCCTCTGGGGCCAACGTCCTGACTTTC. Protein: CASKTGQRASGANVLTF.

This clonotype was picked up a small number of times. The chain links TRBV7-2 to TRBJ2-3, with D perhaps TRBD1 (5 bases). CDR1 and CDR2 from the germline V gene are SGHTA and FQGNSA. CDR3 length: 16 amino acids. V lost 5 bases, J lost 1 base, and 16 bases lay in between. CDR3 sequence reads: CASSENAGIGTDTQYF. In DNA form, the CDR3 reads TGTGCCAGCAGCGAGAACGCAGGGATCGGCACAGATACGCAGTATTTT.

In this sample, this clonotype turned up a few times. The chain carries TRBV5-5 and TRBJ1-4, with TRBD1 identical over 8 bases. Germline V gives CDR1 SGHKS, CDR2 YYEKEE (reference sequence). V lost 4 bases, J lost 8 bases, and 10 bases stayed unmatched. The CDR3 consists of 15 residues. The DNA of the CDR3 is TGTGCCAGCAGCGCGCAGGACAGGGAATGGGAAAAACTGTTTTTT. This encodes CASSAQDREWEKLFF.

This clonotype turned up a few times. The rearrangement uses TRBV4-3 and TRBJ2-4, with TRBD2 as a possible D gene (5 bases). The ends were cut back, 1 base at V and 0 bases at J, with 19 bases in the middle. This CDR3 spans 19 amino acids. The germline gives CDR1 LGHNA, CDR2 YSLEER. CDR3 nucleotide sequence: TGCGCCAGCAGCCAAGCCCCCCGACTAACCCTTAGAGCCAAAAACATTCAGTACTTC. It translates to CASSQAPRLTLRAKNIQYF.

This clonotype was seen repeatedly, ten times or more. The V call is TRBV19, the J call TRBJ1-5; 10 bases are a match to TRBD1. V shed 4 bases, J shed 2 bases, and the junction held 2 bases outside the gene matches. This CDR3 spans 15 amino acids. CDR1 is LNHDA, CDR2 SQIVND, per germline (reference sequence). The CDR3 region is CASSTTGGGNQPQHF. DNA of the CDR3: TGTGCCAGTAGTACGACAGGGGGCGGCAATCAGCCCCAGCATTTT.

V usage is TRBV7-9 and J usage is TRBJ2-3, with D uncertain. Germline-derived CDR1 and CDR2 are SEHNR and FQNEAQ (reference sequence). CDR3 length: 15 amino acids. The V gene lost 5 bases and the J gene lost 0 bases, with 12 bases spanning the gap. CDR3 region: CASSPRLSSTDTQYF. The CDR3 region has the DNA TGTGCCAGCAGCCCCCGGCTAAGCAGCACAGATACGCAGTATTTT.

In its sample, this clonotype was seen a few times. CDR3 loop: CASIRRGGSYNEQFF. The CDR3 DNA is TGTGCCAGCATCAGGCGGGGTGGGTCCTACAATGAGCAGTTCTTC. The J gene is TRBJ2-1, the V gene TRBV27, with D perhaps TRBD2 (6 bases). The CDR3 totals 15 residues. V gave up 7 bases and J gave up 1 base, with 14 bases separating them. CDR1 is MNHEY, CDR2 SMNVEV, per germline (reference sequence).

This clonotype came up many times. The CDR3 is CSVVVFGNTIYF. The CDR3, as DNA: TGCAGCGTTGTGGTTTTCGGAAACACCATATATTTT. This chain joins TRBV29-1 and TRBJ1-3; D is undetermined. Trimming left V 4 bases short and J 4 bases short, with 8 bases between. There are 12 residues in the CDR3. Germline V gene data show CDR1 as SQVTM and CDR2 as ANQGSEA.

The J gene is TRBJ2-5, the V gene TRBV14, with TRBD2 identical over 8 bases. V shed 4 bases and J 5 bases; nucleotides not matched to a gene: 6. Per the germline V gene, CDR1 is SGHDN and CDR2 is FVKESK. The length of the CDR3 is 14 residues. CDR3 sequence reads: CASSRGLVPETQYF. For the CDR3, the DNA is TGTGCCAGCAGCCGGGGACTAGTCCCGGAGACCCAGTACTTC.

The genes are TRBV4-1 and TRBJ2-2, with 13 bases aligning to TRBD2. CDR1 is MGHRA, CDR2 YSYEKL, per germline. There are 15 residues in the CDR3. V shed 5 bases, J shed 6 bases, and the junction held 3 bases outside the gene matches. The CDR3: CASSATSGRSGELFF. The DNA for the CDR3 is TGCGCCAGCAGCGCGACTAGCGGGAGGTCCGGGGAGCTGTTTTTT.

This clonotype was recorded many times. The rearrangement joins TRBV7-2 to TRBJ2-2; D gene uncertain. Germline V CDR1 and CDR2: SGHTA, FQGNSA. The length of the CDR3 is 13 residues. The germline V and J ends were trimmed by 3 bases and 1 base, with 3 bases remaining between them. CDR3 DNA: TGTGCCAGCAGCTTCAGGAACACCGGGGAGCTGTTTTTT. This translates into CASSFRNTGELFF.

The chain carries TRBV5-1 and TRBJ1-2; weak D call: TRBD1 (6 bases). The CDR3 has 14 amino acids. CDR1 SGHRS and CDR2 YFSETQ come from the germline V gene. V lost 4 bases and J 3 bases, leaving 13 bases between the germline ends. CDR3 protein: CASSPGGGDYGYTF. The CDR3 coding sequence is TGCGCCAGCAGCCCCGGGGGCGGCGACTATGGCTACACCTTC.

The rearrangement links TRBV7-2 to TRBJ1-1, with TRBD1 as a possible D gene (5 bases). Trimming removed 5 bases at V and 4 bases at J, with 14 bases between. Germline CDR1 SGHTA, CDR2 FQGNSA. This CDR3 is 14 amino acids long. The CDR3 spells CASSLGRPTTEAFF. CDR3 coding DNA: TGTGCCAGCAGCCTGGGACGTCCGACCACTGAAGCTTTCTTT.

This clonotype was found many times. The chain employs TRBV7-8 and TRBJ2-3; D may be TRBD2 (5 bases). V lost 1 base, J lost 5 bases, and 13 bases lay in between. This CDR3 is built from 15 residues. Per the germline V gene, CDR1 is SGHVS and CDR2 is FQNEAQ. The DNA of the CDR3 is TGTGCCAGCAGCTTAGTAAGGGCGGGTCGAGATACGCAGTATTTT. Translation: CASSLVRAGRDTQYF. Combining the CDR3 with reference TRBV7-8 and TRBJ2-3 gives the whole variable domain GAGVSQSPRYKVAKRGQDVALRCDPISGHVSLFWYQQALGQGPEFLTYFQNEAQLDKSGLPSDRFFAERPEGSVSTLKIQRTQQEDSAVYLCASSLVRAGRDTQYFGPGTRLTVL.

This clonotype came up a few times. The genes are TRBV5-1 and TRBJ2-7; TRBD1 matches at 9 bases. The germline V gene encodes CDR1 SGHRS and CDR2 YFSETQ. The CDR3 has 14 residues. The V segment lost 3 bases and the J segment 5 bases; nucleotides outside the gene matches: 6. The CDR3 region has the DNA TGCGCCAGCAGCTGGGAGGGACAGGGCAACGAGCAGTACTTC. It specifies CASSWEGQGNEQYF.

This clonotype came up once. The rearrangement links TRBV28 to TRBJ2-2; 11 nucleotides align to TRBD2. J lost 5 bases, V lost 6 bases, and 20 bases had no gene match. Germline V gives CDR1 MDHEN, CDR2 SYDVKM. This CDR3 spans 20 amino acids. CDR3 protein: CASRLTSRLAGGRVTGELFF. CDR3 coding DNA: TGTGCCAGCAGGCTAACCTCCCGGCTAGCGGGAGGAAGGGTTACCGGGGAGCTGTTTTTT.

The sample holds many counts of this clonotype. The chain carries TRBV6-1 and TRBJ2-1, with 12 bases aligning to TRBD2. This CDR3 has 15 amino acids. CDR1 and CDR2 (germline): MNHNS, SASEGT. The V segment lost 6 bases and the J segment 3 bases; nucleotides outside the gene matches: 3. CDR3 nucleotide sequence: TGTGCCAGCAGAGAGGGACTAGCGGGCTACAATGAGCAGTTCTTC. Translating it yields CASREGLAGYNEQFF.

This clonotype showed up just a few times. The rearrangement joins TRBV11-2 to TRBJ1-6; 9 bases agree with TRBD1. Germline CDR1 SGHAT, CDR2 FQNNGV. V was pared by 6 bases and J by 5 bases, with 2 bases of the junction left unmatched. This CDR3 contains 14 residues. DNA of the CDR3: TGTGCCAGCAGACAGGGGGCGGATAATTCACCCCTCCACTTT. Protein: CASRQGADNSPLHF.

This clonotype appeared a few times. CDR3 coding DNA: TGTGCCAGCAGCTCGCCCCCAAGAGGAGAGCAGTACTTC. Translation: CASSSPPRGEQYF. The V gene is TRBV28, the J gene TRBJ2-7; D is ambiguous. This CDR3 is built from 13 residues. V was pared by 6 bases and J by 7 bases, with 16 bases between. Looked up from germline, CDR1 is MDHEN and CDR2 is SYDVKM.

The chain recombines TRBV27 with TRBJ2-2, with D unresolved. V lost 7 bases to trimming and J lost 5 bases, with 8 bases between them. The CDR3 is made up of 12 amino acids. Germline assignment: CDR1 MNHEY and CDR2 SMNVEV (reference sequence). The CDR3 DNA sequence: TGTGCCAGCAAGATCTGGACCGGGGAGCTGTTTTTT. It is translated as CASKIWTGELFF.